This is a list of T cell receptor beta chains from one sample in a study of cytomegalovirus exposure and HLA in healthy donors. TCRdb's copy holds only in-frame clones and misses some; the assay was immunoSEQ multiplex PCR. In the table there are 130,000 or so clones, 6.5% to 9.5% of which are singletons. The source material was PBMCs. The source is a middle-aged man in good health and CMV-seronegative. Both conserved end residues are part of each CDR3. Each record gives: J gene, clone size, V gene, D gene, CDR3 DNA, CDR3 protein. A D gene is named only where the DNA matches it firmly. Size tells how often a clone was seen (once, few, many) or the class of an expanded clone, and some rows leave it out.

TRBJ1-1 | few | TRBV5-4 | TRBD1 | TGTGCCAGCAGCTTGGGACAGGGGCCCACTGAAGCTTTCTTT | CASSLGQGPTEAFF
TRBJ1-1 | few | TRBV12-5 | - | TGTGCTAGTGGTCCGGGTTCTTGGGCTGAAGCTTTCTTT | CASGPGSWAEAFF
TRBJ2-7 | - | TRBV2 | TRBD2 | TGTGCCACCGGAGGGACTAGCGGGGGGGTTTCCTACGAGCAGTACTTC | CATGGTSGGVSYEQYF
TRBJ2-3 | - | TRBV29-1 | TRBD2 | TGCAGCCCCGGTCCGGGACTAGTAATAGATACGCAGTATTTT | CSPGPGLVIDTQYF
TRBJ1-1 | few | TRBV2 | TRBD1 | TGTGCCTATCGGGACAGCTCGAACACTGAAGCTTTCTTT | CAYRDSSNTEAFF
TRBJ2-1 | few | TRBV6-5 | TRBD2 | TGTGCCAGCAGTTACGGCCCTAGCGGGGACAATGAGCAGTTCTTC | CASSYGPSGDNEQFF
TRBJ2-5 | few | TRBV29-1 | - | TGCAGCGGACGGCACGGGTACCAAGAGACCCAGTACTTC | CSGRHGYQETQYF
TRBJ2-2 | few | TRBV7-3 | TRBD2 | TGTGCCAGCAGCGCTAGCGGGAACACCGGGGAGCTGTTTTTT | CASSASGNTGELFF
TRBJ1-4 | - | TRBV5-1 | - | TGCGCCAGCAGCCTAGAAATTTCAACTAATGAAAAACTGTTTTTT | CASSLEISTNEKLFF
TRBJ1-1 | - | TRBV6-1 | - | TGTGCCAGCAGTGAACCCAAGACACCGAACACTGAAGCTTTCTTT | CASSEPKTPNTEAFF
TRBJ2-5 | few | TRBV20-1 | - | TGCAGTGCTCCTTATCAAGAGACCCAGTACTTC | CSAPYQETQYF
TRBJ2-5 | few | TRBV6-1 | TRBD1 | TGTGCCAGCAGTGAAGGGGCAGGGGGCCGAGTGGAGACCCAGTACTTC | CASSEGAGGRVETQYF
TRBJ1-2 | - | TRBV5-4 | TRBD1 | TGTGCCAGCAGCTTAGACAGGGTCGGCTATGGCTACACCTTC | CASSLDRVGYGYTF
TRBJ1-5 | - | TRBV2 | TRBD1 | TGTGCCACCAAACGGGACAGGGGGCTTGATCAGCCCCAGCATTTT | CATKRDRGLDQPQHF
TRBJ2-7 | few | TRBV5-1 | - | TGCGCCAGCAGCTTGGCGGGGGGCGGGTACGAGCAGTACTTC | CASSLAGGGYEQYF
TRBJ2-1 | - | TRBV19 | - | TGTGCCAGTAGTACGTACAATGAGCAGTTCTTC | CASSTYNEQFF
TRBJ1-5 | few | TRBV13 | TRBD1 | TGTGCCAGCAGCTTAGGAGGGACAGGGAGCAATCAGCCCCAGCATTTT | CASSLGGTGSNQPQHF
TRBJ2-7 | few | TRBV10-1 | - | TGCGCCAGCAGTGAGTCGGGACACCACTACGAGCAGTACTTC | CASSESGHHYEQYF
TRBJ1-5 | - | TRBV5-5 | - | TGTGCCAGCAGCTTGGTCCCCCCCCGAGACAATCAGCCCCAGCATTTT | CASSLVPPRDNQPQHF
TRBJ2-3 | - | TRBV5-6 | - | TGTGCCAGCTATCTGTTAGGCAGGGCGGAAGATACGCAGTATTTT | CASYLLGRAEDTQYF
TRBJ1-3 | - | TRBV7-2 | - | TGTGCCAGCAGCTCCGGACTGCCCTCTGGAAACACCATATATTTT | CASSSGLPSGNTIYF
TRBJ1-4 | few | TRBV7-2 | - | TGTGCCAGCAGCCAGGGGCCGGCTAATGAAAAACTGTTTTTT | CASSQGPANEKLFF
TRBJ2-7 | few | TRBV19 | - | TGTGCCAGTAGTATAGGCGTCGGCTACGAGCAGTACTTC | CASSIGVGYEQYF
TRBJ1-5 | few | TRBV6-1 | - | TGTGCCAGCAGTTGGACTAACAATCAGCCCCAGCATTTT | CASSWTNNQPQHF
TRBJ2-3 | - | TRBV9 | TRBD2 | TGTGCCAGCAGCGTAGAAGGCAGCGGGGGGGCAATAGATACGCAGTATTTT | CASSVEGSGGAIDTQYF
TRBJ2-1 | - | TRBV13 | TRBD2 | TGTGCCAGCAGCTTCGGGGGGGCATCCTACAATGAGCAGTTCTTC | CASSFGGASYNEQFF
TRBJ2-7 | - | TRBV9 | TRBD2 | TGTGCCAGCAGCGCAGGACTAGCGGCCTACGAGCAGTACTTC | CASSAGLAAYEQYF
TRBJ1-2 | - | TRBV5-6 | - | TGTGCCAGCAGCTTGCCTGCTAACTATGGCTACACCTTC | CASSLPANYGYTF
TRBJ2-2 | - | TRBV5-6 | - | TGTGCCAGCAGCTTGGACTCCGGGGAGCTGTTTTTT | CASSLDSGELFF
TRBJ1-1 | - | TRBV4-3 | TRBD1 | TGCGCCAGCAGCCAAGGTCCCGGGACAGGGTACACTGAAGCTTTCTTT | CASSQGPGTGYTEAFF
TRBJ2-3 | many | TRBV29-1 | TRBD1 | TGCAGCGTTGAAGCGAGGGCAGGGGGAGATACGCAGTATTTT | CSVEARAGGDTQYF
TRBJ2-7 | few | TRBV6-5 | TRBD2 | TGTGCCAGCAGAACAGCGGGGGGTTATAACTACGAGCAGTACTTC | CASRTAGGYNYEQYF
TRBJ2-7 | - | TRBV7-2 | - | TGTGCCAGCAGCTTAGTGAACGGTAACTACGAGCAGTACTTC | CASSLVNGNYEQYF
TRBJ2-7 | - | TRBV9 | TRBD2 | TGTGCCAGCAGCCCCTTTAGCGGGGACTACGAGCAGTACTTC | CASSPFSGDYEQYF
TRBJ2-1 | - | TRBV4-2 | TRBD2 | TGTGCCAGCAGCCGAAGCGGGGGGGCTAGCAATGAGCAGTTCTTC | CASSRSGGASNEQFF
TRBJ2-2 | - | TRBV11-2 | - | TGTGCCAGCAGTGGACAGCCGAACACCGGGGAGCTGTTTTTT | CASSGQPNTGELFF
TRBJ1-1 | - | TRBV4-1 | - | TGCGCCAGCAGCCAAGATTCAGGTTCGGGGAGGGAAGCTTTCTTT | CASSQDSGSGREAFF
TRBJ1-5 | few | TRBV6-5 | - | TGTGCCAGCAGTCCTCGTCCGGGTGGGCCCCAGCATTTT | CASSPRPGGPQHF
TRBJ1-6 | - | TRBV4-3 | - | TGCGCCAGCAGCCAAGATCCGGGACTTTATAATTCACCCCTCCACTTT | CASSQDPGLYNSPLHF
TRBJ2-7 | few | TRBV4-1 | TRBD2 | TGCGCCAGCAGCCAAGATAAACGGGGGGGCGAGCAGTACTTC | CASSQDKRGGEQYF
TRBJ2-5 | few | TRBV5-1 | TRBD1 | TGCGCCAGCAGCTGGGACAGACAAGAGACCCAGTACTTC | CASSWDRQETQYF
TRBJ2-3 | few | TRBV6-5 | TRBD1 | TGTGCCAGCAGTTACTCCGGGACAGCGTACACAGATACGCAGTATTTT | CASSYSGTAYTDTQYF
TRBJ1-2 | - | TRBV10-3 | TRBD1 | TGTGCCATCAGTGGACCCGGGACAGACTATGGCTACACCTTC | CAISGPGTDYGYTF
TRBJ2-5 | - | TRBV14 | TRBD1 | TGTGCCAGCAGCCAAGATACAGGGGGCCGGGAGACCCAGTACTTC | CASSQDTGGRETQYF
TRBJ2-7 | few | TRBV4-2 | - | TGTGCCAGCAGCCCGAACCGGGACTTCTACGAGCAGTACTTC | CASSPNRDFYEQYF
TRBJ1-4 | many | TRBV5-4 | - | TGTGCCAGCAGCTTGGCCTCGGACATTAATGAAAAACTGTTTTTT | CASSLASDINEKLFF
TRBJ2-7 | - | TRBV7-2 | TRBD1 | TGTGCCAGCAGCTCCCGGACAGGGGTTCCCTACGAGCAGTACTTC | CASSSRTGVPYEQYF
TRBJ1-5 | few | TRBV2 | - | TGTGCCAGCTCCAAGTCTCGGGGGTTCGGAAGCAATCAGCCCCAGCATTTT | CASSKSRGFGSNQPQHF
TRBJ2-5 | - | TRBV2 | TRBD2 | TGTGCCAGCAGCACACTTAGCGGGAGCCAAGAGACCCAGTACTTC | CASSTLSGSQETQYF
TRBJ2-5 | few | TRBV7-2 | TRBD2 | TGTGCCAGCAGCCTATCGGGACTAGCGGGGCAAGAGACCCAGTACTTC | CASSLSGLAGQETQYF
TRBJ1-2 | - | TRBV5-4 | - | TGTGCCAGCAGCACCCTTACAGGGCCCAACTATGGCTACACCTTC | CASSTLTGPNYGYTF
TRBJ1-5 | - | TRBV30 | TRBD1 | TGTGCCTGGAGAGGGACAGCGGATTGGCATTTT | CAWRGTADWHF
TRBJ1-6 | - | TRBV11-2 | - | TGTGCCAGCAGCGCCCGATCGAGTGGGGGCTTACCCCTCCACTTT | CASSARSSGGLPLHF
TRBJ1-1 | - | TRBV5-1 | TRBD1 | TGCGCCAGCAGTCCGGGACAGGGTTTGAACACTGAAGCTTTCTTT | CASSPGQGLNTEAFF
TRBJ2-5 | - | TRBV30 | - | TGTGCCTGGAGTGATGGAGGTGGGTACCAAGAGACCCAGTACTTC | CAWSDGGGYQETQYF
TRBJ2-2 | - | TRBV6-6 | - | TGTGCCACTACTACGAACACCGGGGAGCTGTTTTTT | CATTTNTGELFF
TRBJ2-7 | - | TRBV2 | - | TGTGCCAGCAGTGGTGGAGGGGGACTACCCTACGAGCAGTACTTC | CASSGGGGLPYEQYF